This T cell receptor (beta chain) was recorded in a study of shared clonotypes between healthy human individuals. Study results and caveats: Some naive CD4 clonotypes, 4% to 6%, turned up in common across several donors. Generation probabilities were higher for clonotypes shared across all four sorted-subset donors than for unshared ones. Sequencing depth was a factor that was expected to affect clonotype sharing among donors.

Only in-frame clones appear in the TCRdb table, and some are missing; sequencing was by immunoSEQ multiplex PCR. The data show about 2 million clones, roughly 94% seen once. Germline V gene sequence: CDR1 GTSNPN, CDR2 SVGIG (reference sequence). The CDR3 runs 13 residues. The germline V and J ends were trimmed by 4 bases and 0 bases, with 6 bases remaining between them. The investigators split CD4+ cells into a CD45RA+ naive subset and a CD45RA-negative memory subset. As regards this clone: Its target is unknown.

The specimen sequenced was naive CD4+ T cells sorted from blood. Subset reported: CD45RA+ positively selected. This receptor was obtained from a man between 18 and 29 years old in good health. The chain couples TRBV30 to TRBJ2-2; unclear D gene. The CDR3 reads CAWTNTNTGELFF. The DNA for the CDR3 is TGTGCCTGGACCAATACGAACACCGGGGAGCTGTTTTTT. Based on the CDR3 plus reference TRBV30 and TRBJ2-2, the full variable domain is SQTIHQWPATLVQPVGSPLSLECTVEGTSNPNLYWYRQAAGRGLQLLFYSVGIGQISSEVPQNLSASRPQDRQFILSSKKLLLSDSGFYLCAWTNTNTGELFFGEGSRLTVL.